The present T cell receptor beta chain was sequenced within a study of shared clonotypes between healthy human individuals. Study-wide points: Sequencing depth was a factor that was expected to affect clonotype sharing among donors.

This CDR3 has 12 amino acids. CDR1 and CDR2 from the germline V gene are MNHNS and SASEGT. The V end was cut by 6 bases, the J end by 0 bases, with 5 bases between. In this sample, this clone turned up once. Its antigen is as yet unknown. The same CDR3 arises from other DNA sequences in this sample as well. The assay was carried out at the deep level. Measured with immunoSEQ multiplex PCR; TCRdb has only the in-frame clones, and not every one. The repertoire includes about 490,000 clones, almost 80% of them detected once, and about 12% sits in the top ten. The clonotype comes from a woman aged 35 to 49 in good health. Some clones in this sample may be carry-over from other donors' samples. The chain links TRBV6-1 to TRBJ1-1, with D possibly TRBD1 on 5 matching bases. Sequencing was carried out using PBMCs. CDR3 coding DNA: TGTGCCAGCAGGGACATGAACACTGAAGCTTTCTTT. This codes for CASRDMNTEAFF.